A selection of T cell receptor beta chains follows, all from one sample in a study of CD8 T cells in ankylosing spondylitis. TCRdb re-derived calls from the 5' RACE reads in MiXCR, one entry per CDR3 protein. In the table there are about 310,000 distinct CDR3 sequences, 20% of which are singletons. Material: blood, either unsorted or a sorted T cell fraction (not recorded which). The receptors shown here come from a female donor with ankylosing spondylitis or in good health (not recorded which). CDR3s include the opening cysteine and the closing phenylalanine or tryptophan. D genes are given only for firm matches. A clone size is listed for some rows: how often the clone was seen (once, few, many), or a class if it is expanded.

V	D	J	size	DNA	CDR3
TRBV5-1	NA	TRBJ2-5	NA	TGCGCCAGCAGCTTTTTAGGACTGGAACAAGAGACCCAGTACTTC	CASSFLGLEQETQYF
TRBV12-3/TRBV12-4	NA	TRBJ1-1	many	TGTGCCAGCGGGAACACCGAATTCACTGAAGCTTTCTTT	CASGNTEFTEAFF
TRBV15	TRBD1	TRBJ2-5	few	TGTGCCACCAGCAGGGAATCTCAGGGGGCCGAGACCCAGTACTTC	CATSRESQGAETQYF
TRBV18	TRBD1	TRBJ2-3	NA	TGTGCCAGCTCACCCCCGACAGGGCGGTTGGCAGATACGCAGTATTTT	CASSPPTGRLADTQYF
TRBV20-1	TRBD2	TRBJ2-3	few	TGCAGTGCGTCCTCTAGCGGGAGATCGACAGATACGCAGTATTTT	CSASSSGRSTDTQYF
TRBV24-1	NA	TRBJ2-2	once	TGTGCCACCAGTGACTGGGGTGTAGCGAACACCGGGGAGCTGTTTTTT	CATSDWGVANTGELFF
TRBV30	NA	TRBJ1-2	few	TGTGCCTGGAGTGTACTAGGCAGGGGAGGCGGCTACACCTTC	CAWSVLGRGGGYTF
TRBV20-1	TRBD2	TRBJ2-7	NA	TGCAGTGGCTGGACTAGTGAAGCCGGCGAGCAGTACTTC	CSGWTSEAGEQYF
TRBV15	TRBD1	TRBJ2-5	NA	TGTGCCACCAGCAGAGGGAGACTAACCAGGGGGCAAGAGACCCAGTACTTC	CATSRGRLTRGQETQYF
TRBV4-3	TRBD2	TRBJ2-1	few	TGCGCCAGCAGCCAAAAGGGTGTAGCGGGAGGTCCCTACAATGAGCAGTTCTTC	CASSQKGVAGGPYNEQFF
TRBV5-1	TRBD1	TRBJ2-7	NA	TGCGCCAGCAGCCCCCTGACAGGGAACGAGCAGTACTTC	CASSPLTGNEQYF
TRBV9	TRBD2	TRBJ2-1	NA	TGTGCCAGCAGCGTAGTAGCGGGAGTCGACAATGAGCAGTTCTTC	CASSVVAGVDNEQFF
TRBV6-1	NA	TRBJ1-1	once	TGTGCCAGCACTCCCCGAGGGACGGACACTGAAGCTTTCTTT	CASTPRGTDTEAFF
TRBV9	TRBD1	TRBJ1-2	NA	TGTGCCAGCAGCCCGGGAGTTTTGTACAGGGGTGGTGATGGCTACACCTTC	CASSPGVLYRGGDGYTF
TRBV28	NA	TRBJ2-1	NA	TGTGCCAGCAGTTTCGCCGAGAATGAGCAGTTCTTC	CASSFAENEQFF
TRBV29-1	TRBD1	TRBJ2-7	few	TGCAGCGTTGGTGACTTACCGGGACAGCGATTTTCCCACGAGCAGTACTTC	CSVGDLPGQRFSHEQYF
TRBV6-5	NA	TRBJ1-2	many	TGTGCCAGCAGTGTCTCCGGCTATGGCTACACCTTC	CASSVSGYGYTF
TRBV29-1	TRBD2	TRBJ2-7	NA	TGCAGCGTGGGGACTAGCGGGATCTACGAGCAGTACTTC	CSVGTSGIYEQYF
TRBV15	NA	TRBJ2-7	NA	TGTGCCACCAGCAGACGCGACCGCACCTACGAGCAGTACTTC	CATSRRDRTYEQYF
TRBV4-2	TRBD2	TRBJ2-1	NA	TGTGCCAGCAGCCATAGCGGGACTAGCTCCTACAATGAGCAGTTCTTC	CASSHSGTSSYNEQFF
TRBV7-6	NA	TRBJ2-5	NA	TGTGCCAGCGCGATAGGGGACCTGGAAGAGACCCAGTACTTC	CASAIGDLEETQYF
TRBV30	NA	TRBJ2-3	NA	TGTGCCTGGAGTACAGCGAACACGCAGTATTTT	CAWSTANTQYF
TRBV6-1	NA	TRBJ2-7	NA	TGTGCCTCACAGAGCCAGCGGACCCCCTACGAGCAGTACTTC	CASQSQRTPYEQYF
TRBV7-2	NA	TRBJ2-1	few	TGTGCCAGCGGACCAACGGTGGAGATTCATGAGCAGTTCTTC	CASGPTVEIHEQFF